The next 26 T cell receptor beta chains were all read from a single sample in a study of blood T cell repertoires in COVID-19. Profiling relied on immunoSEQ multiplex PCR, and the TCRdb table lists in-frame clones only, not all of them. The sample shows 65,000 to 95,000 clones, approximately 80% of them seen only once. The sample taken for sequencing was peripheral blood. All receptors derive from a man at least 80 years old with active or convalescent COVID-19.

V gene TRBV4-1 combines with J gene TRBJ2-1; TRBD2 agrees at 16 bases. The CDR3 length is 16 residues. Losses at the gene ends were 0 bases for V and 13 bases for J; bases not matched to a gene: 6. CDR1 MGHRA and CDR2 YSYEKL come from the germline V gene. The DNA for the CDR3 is TGCGCCAGCAGCCAAGATGAGGGGACTAGCGGGAGGGCCCAGTTCTTC. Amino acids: CASSQDEGTSGRAQFF.

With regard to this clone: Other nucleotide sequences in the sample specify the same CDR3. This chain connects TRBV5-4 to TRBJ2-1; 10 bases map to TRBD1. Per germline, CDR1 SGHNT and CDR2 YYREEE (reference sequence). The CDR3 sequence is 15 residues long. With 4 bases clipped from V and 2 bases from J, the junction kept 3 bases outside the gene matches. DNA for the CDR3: TGTGCCAGCAGCCTCGGACAGGGGGCCTACAATGAGCAGTTCTTC. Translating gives CASSLGQGAYNEQFF.

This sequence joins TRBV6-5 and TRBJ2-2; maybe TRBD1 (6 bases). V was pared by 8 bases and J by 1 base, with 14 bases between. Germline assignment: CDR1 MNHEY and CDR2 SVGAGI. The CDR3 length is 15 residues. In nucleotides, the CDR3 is TGTGCCAGCGGAAGTGGGACACTGAACACCGGGGAGCTGTTTTTT. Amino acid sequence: CASGSGTLNTGELFF.

CDR3 sequence reads: CASSLRTSLASDTQYF. The CDR3 DNA is TGTGCCAGCAGCTTGAGGACTTCGTTGGCGTCAGATACGCAGTATTTT. The chain recombines TRBV7-9 with TRBJ2-3; a possible D gene is TRBD2 (5 bases). The germline CDR1 and CDR2 sequences are SEHNR and FQNEAQ (reference sequence). Trimming pared 3 bases from V and 4 bases from J, leaving 17 bases between. The CDR3 is 16 amino acids.

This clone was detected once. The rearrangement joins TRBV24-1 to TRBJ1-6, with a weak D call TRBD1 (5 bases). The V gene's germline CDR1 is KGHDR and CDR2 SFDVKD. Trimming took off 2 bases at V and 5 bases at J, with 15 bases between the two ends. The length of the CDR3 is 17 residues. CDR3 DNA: TGTGCCACCAGTGATTCTTCCAGGGTGATTGATAATTCACCCCTCCACTTT. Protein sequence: CATSDSSRVIDNSPLHF.

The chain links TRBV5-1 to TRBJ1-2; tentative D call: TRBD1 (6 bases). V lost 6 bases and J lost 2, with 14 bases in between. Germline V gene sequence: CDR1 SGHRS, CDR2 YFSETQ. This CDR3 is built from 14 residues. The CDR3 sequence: CASKRQEGNYGYTF. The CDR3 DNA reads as TGCGCCAGCAAAAGACAGGAAGGGAACTATGGCTACACCTTC.

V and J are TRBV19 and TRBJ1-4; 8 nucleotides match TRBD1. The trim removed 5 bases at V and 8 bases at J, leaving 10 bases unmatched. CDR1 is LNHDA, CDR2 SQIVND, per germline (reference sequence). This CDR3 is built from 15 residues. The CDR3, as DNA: TGTGCCAGTAGTTCGGGACAGGAGGGATCGGAAAAACTGTTTTTT. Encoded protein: CASSSGQEGSEKLFF.

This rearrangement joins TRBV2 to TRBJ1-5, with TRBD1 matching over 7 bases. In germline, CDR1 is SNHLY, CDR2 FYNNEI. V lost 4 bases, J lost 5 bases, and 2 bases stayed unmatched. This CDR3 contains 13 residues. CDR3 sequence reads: CASSVGGDQPQHF. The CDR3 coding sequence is TGTGCCAGCAGTGTAGGGGGCGATCAGCCCCAGCATTTT.

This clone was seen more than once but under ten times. The CDR3 is CASSFGSGGSHTQYF. Written as DNA, the CDR3 is TGCGCCAGCAGCTTCGGTAGCGGGGGGTCGCATACGCAGTATTTT. This rearrangement joins TRBV5-1 to TRBJ2-3; 10 nucleotides match TRBD2. Trimming at V came to 2 bases and at J to 7 bases, leaving 7 bases not matched to a gene. Germline values: CDR1 SGHRS, CDR2 YFSETQ. The CDR3 totals 15 residues.

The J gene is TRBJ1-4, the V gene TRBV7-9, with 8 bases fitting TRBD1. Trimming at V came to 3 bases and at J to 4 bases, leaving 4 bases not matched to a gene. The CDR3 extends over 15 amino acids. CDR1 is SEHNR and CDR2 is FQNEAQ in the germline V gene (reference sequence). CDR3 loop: CASSFGTGHNEKLFF. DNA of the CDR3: TGTGCCAGCAGCTTCGGGACAGGACATAATGAAAAACTGTTTTTT.

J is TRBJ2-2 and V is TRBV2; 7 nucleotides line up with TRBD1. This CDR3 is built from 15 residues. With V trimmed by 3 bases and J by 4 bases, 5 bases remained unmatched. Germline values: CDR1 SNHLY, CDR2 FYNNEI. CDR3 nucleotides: TGTGCCAGCAGTGAGACAGGGTCGGGCACCGGGGAGCTGTTTTTT. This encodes CASSETGSGTGELFF.

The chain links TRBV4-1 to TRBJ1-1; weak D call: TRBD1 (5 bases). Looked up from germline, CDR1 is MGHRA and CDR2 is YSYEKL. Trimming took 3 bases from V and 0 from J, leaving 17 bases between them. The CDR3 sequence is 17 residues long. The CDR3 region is CASSQGMGRQMNTEAFF. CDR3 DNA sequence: TGCGCCAGCAGCCAGGGGATGGGGCGGCAGATGAACACTGAAGCTTTCTTT.

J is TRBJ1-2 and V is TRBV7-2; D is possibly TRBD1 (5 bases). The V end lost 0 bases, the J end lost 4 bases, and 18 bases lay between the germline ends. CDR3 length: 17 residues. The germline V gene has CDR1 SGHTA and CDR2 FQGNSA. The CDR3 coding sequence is TGTGCCAGCAGCTTAGCGGGTTTGGGTCCCCAGGGCTATGGCTACACCTTC. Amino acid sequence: CASSLAGLGPQGYGYTF.

The CDR3 is CASSLGAEPEWEQYV. CDR3 sequence (DNA): TGTGCCAGCAGCTTAGGAGCGGAGCCCGAGTGGGAGCAGTACGTC. The chain recombines TRBV11-2 with TRBJ2-7; D might be TRBD2 (5 bases). Per the germline V gene, CDR1 is SGHAT and CDR2 is FQNNGV. This CDR3 comprises 15 residues. V lost 1 base and J 7 bases, leaving 17 bases between the germline ends.

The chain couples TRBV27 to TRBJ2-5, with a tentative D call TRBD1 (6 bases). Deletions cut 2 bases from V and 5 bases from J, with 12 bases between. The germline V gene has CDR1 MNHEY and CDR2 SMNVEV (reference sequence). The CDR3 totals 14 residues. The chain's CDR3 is CASSLPGVGETQYF. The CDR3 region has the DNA TGTGCCAGCAGTTTACCAGGGGTTGGGGAGACCCAGTACTTC.

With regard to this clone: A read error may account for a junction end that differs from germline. Written as DNA, the CDR3 is TGTGCTAGCAGCTTAACAAGCGTAGGACAGGGGGCAGATACGCAGTATTTT. It codes for CASSLTSVGQGADTQYF. The chain uses TRBV7-7 and TRBJ2-3; 10 positions match TRBD1. The CDR3 spans 17 residues. Looked up from germline, CDR1 is SSHAT and CDR2 is FNYEAQ (reference sequence).

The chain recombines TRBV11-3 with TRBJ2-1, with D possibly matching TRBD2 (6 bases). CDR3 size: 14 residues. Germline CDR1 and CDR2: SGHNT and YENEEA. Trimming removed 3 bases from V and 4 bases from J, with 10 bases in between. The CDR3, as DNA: TGTGCCAGCAGCTTGGGTAGCGGTTACAATGAGCAGTTCTTC. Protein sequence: CASSLGSGYNEQFF.

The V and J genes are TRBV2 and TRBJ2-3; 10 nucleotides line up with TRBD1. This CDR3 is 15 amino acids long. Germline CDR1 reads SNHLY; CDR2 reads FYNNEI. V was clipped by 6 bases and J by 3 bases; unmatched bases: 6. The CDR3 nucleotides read TGTGCCAGCAGCCCAGACAGGGGGCAGACAGATACGCAGTATTTT. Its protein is CASSPDRGQTDTQYF.

The CDR3 spells CASRGDGYTF. CDR3 sequence (DNA): TGTGCCAGCAGGGGAGACGGCTACACCTTC. This chain joins TRBV28 and TRBJ1-2; no firm D call. CDR3 length: 10 amino acids. Germline CDR1 reads MDHEN; CDR2 reads SYDVKM. V lost 6 bases to trimming and J lost 8 bases, with 7 bases between them.

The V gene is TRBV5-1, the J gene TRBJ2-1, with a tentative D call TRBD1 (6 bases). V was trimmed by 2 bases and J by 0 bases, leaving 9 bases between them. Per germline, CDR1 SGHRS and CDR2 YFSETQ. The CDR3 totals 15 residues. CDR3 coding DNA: TGCGCCAGCAGCTTTGTAGGGGGCTCCTACAATGAGCAGTTCTTC. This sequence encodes CASSFVGGSYNEQFF.

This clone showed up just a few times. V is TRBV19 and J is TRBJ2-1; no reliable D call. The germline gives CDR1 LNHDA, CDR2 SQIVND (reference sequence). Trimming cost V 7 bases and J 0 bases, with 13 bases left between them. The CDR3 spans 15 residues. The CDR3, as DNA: TGTGCCAGTACCCTAGGCCCCAGCTCCTACAATGAGCAGTTCTTC. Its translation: CASTLGPSSYNEQFF.

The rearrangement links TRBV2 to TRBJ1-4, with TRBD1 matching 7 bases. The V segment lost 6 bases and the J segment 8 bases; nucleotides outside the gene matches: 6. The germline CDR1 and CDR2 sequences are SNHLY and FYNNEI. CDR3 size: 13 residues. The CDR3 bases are TGTGCCAGCAGACCGGGACAGACAGAAAAACTGTTTTTT. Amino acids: CASRPGQTEKLFF.

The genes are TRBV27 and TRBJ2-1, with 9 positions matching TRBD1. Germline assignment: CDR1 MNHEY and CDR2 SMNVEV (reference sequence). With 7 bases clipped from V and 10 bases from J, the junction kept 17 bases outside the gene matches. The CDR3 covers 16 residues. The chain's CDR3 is CASKPLPGQGSDEQFF. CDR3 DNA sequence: TGTGCCAGCAAGCCTCTTCCGGGACAGGGATCAGACGAGCAGTTCTTC.

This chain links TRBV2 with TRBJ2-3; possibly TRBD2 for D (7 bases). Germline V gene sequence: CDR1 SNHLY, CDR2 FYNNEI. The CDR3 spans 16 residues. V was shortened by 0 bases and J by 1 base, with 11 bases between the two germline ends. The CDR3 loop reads CASSEAGGRGTDTQYF. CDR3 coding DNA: TGTGCCAGCAGTGAAGCGGGGGGGCGGGGCACAGATACGCAGTATTTT.

CDR3 sequence (DNA): TGTGCCAGCAGCTTAGTCCTAGCGGGGGCCACAGATACGCAGTATTTT. Its protein is CASSLVLAGATDTQYF. The rearrangement joins TRBV7-2 to TRBJ2-3; TRBD2 aligns across 10 bases. Losses at the gene ends were 1 base for V and 2 bases for J; bases not matched to a gene: 3. Germline V gene sequence: CDR1 SGHTA, CDR2 FQGNSA. CDR3 length equals 16 residues.

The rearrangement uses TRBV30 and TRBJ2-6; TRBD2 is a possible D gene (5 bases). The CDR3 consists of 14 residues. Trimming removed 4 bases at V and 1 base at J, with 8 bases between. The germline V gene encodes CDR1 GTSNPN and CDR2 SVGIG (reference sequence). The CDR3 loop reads CAWIAGSGANVLTF. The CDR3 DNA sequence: TGTGCCTGGATCGCGGGTTCTGGGGCCAACGTCCTGACTTTC. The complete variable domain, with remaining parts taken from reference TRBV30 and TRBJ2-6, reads SQTIHQWPATLVQPVGSPLSLECTVEGTSNPNLYWYRQAAGRGLQLLFYSVGIGQISSEVPQNLSASRPQDRQFILSSKKLLLSDSGFYLCAWIAGSGANVLTFGAGSRLTVL.